The 27 T cell receptor beta chains below all came from one sample that was sequenced in a study of blood T cells in healthy people across ages. For the second PCR, which ran for 7 to 11 cycles, a sample-barcoded 5' primer and a J-beta primer mix were used. Each CDR3 protein gets one entry after TCRdb re-called the 5' RACE reads with MiXCR. The sample includes hundreds of thousands of distinct CDR3 sequences, about 28% of them seen just once. Sequences were obtained from blood. Receptor source: a woman at least 80 years old in good health.

The V call is TRBV7-2, the J call TRBJ1-1, with 7 bases aligning to TRBD1. J was trimmed by 5 bases and V by 7 bases; bases with no gene match: 10. The CDR3 consists of 14 residues. Germline V gene sequence: CDR1 SGHTA, CDR2 FQGNSA. CDR3 amino acids: CASTYSDRATEAFF. CDR3 DNA: TGTGCCAGCACCTACTCCGACAGGGCGACTGAAGCTTTCTTT.

Ten or more counts support this clonotype. The chain carries TRBV20-1 and TRBJ2-7; D remains unclear. This CDR3 is 13 amino acids long. Germline CDR1 and CDR2: DFQATT and SNEGSKA (reference sequence). Trimming shortened V by 0 bases and J by 4 bases, and 10 bases separated the two germline ends. The CDR3 region has the DNA TGCAGTGCTAGAGATCCGTGGGGTTACGAGCAGTACTTC. The encoded protein is CSARDPWGYEQYF.

This rearrangement joins TRBV7-2 to TRBJ2-5; a possible D gene is TRBD1 (5 bases). Germline CDR1 and CDR2: SGHTA and FQGNSA. This CDR3 has 14 residues. Trimming shortened V by 1 base and J by 5 bases, and 11 bases separated the two germline ends. Here the CDR3 reads CASSLVSRDETQYF. As DNA, the CDR3 is TGTGCCAGCAGCTTAGTATCCAGGGATGAGACCCAGTACTTC. Combining the CDR3 with reference TRBV7-2 and TRBJ2-5 gives the whole variable domain GAGVSQSPSNKVTEKGKDVELRCDPISGHTALYWYRQSLGQGLEFLIYFQGNSAPDKSGLPSDRFSAERTGGSVSTLTIQRTQQEDSAVYLCASSLVSRDETQYFGPGTRLLVL.

This clonotype has at least ten counts. The V call is TRBV25-1, the J call TRBJ2-4; D possibly matches TRBD1 or TRBD2 (5 bases each). The CDR3 extends over 18 amino acids. Germline CDR1 MGHDK, CDR2 SYGVNS. Trimming removed 3 bases from V and 0 bases from J, with 18 bases in between. DNA of the CDR3: TGTGCCAGCAGTGACGGGACGGAGAGTTTTTTAGCCAAAAACATTCAGTACTTC. It encodes CASSDGTESFLAKNIQYF. Using reference TRBV25-1 and TRBJ2-4 for the parts outside the CDR3, the full variable domain is EADIYQTPRYLVIGTGKKITLECSQTMGHDKMYWYQQDPGMELHLIHYSYGVNSTEKGDLSSESTVSRIRTEHFPLTLESARPSHTSQYLCASSDGTESFLAKNIQYFGAGTRLSVL.

This clonotype was recorded many times. This chain joins TRBV16 and TRBJ1-2; D uncertain. The CDR3 consists of 16 residues. V was trimmed by 2 bases and J by 1 base, leaving 14 bases between them. Germline-derived CDR1 and CDR2 are KGHSY and FQNENV. Here the CDR3 DNA reads TGTGCCAGCAGCCAACTATCCAGCAACCTTAACTATGGCTACACCTTC. Encoded protein: CASSQLSSNLNYGYTF.

Worth noting for this clonotype: At one boundary the junction diverges from the germline segment, which might be a read error. The chain has TRBV5-1 and TRBJ2-2; 8 nucleotides match TRBD1. Germline V gene data show CDR1 as SGHRS and CDR2 as YFSETQ. This CDR3 region has 15 residues. The CDR3 nucleotides are TGCGCCAGCAGCGGGAGGACAGGGAAGACCGGGGAGCGGTTTTTT. Its protein product is CASSGRTGKTGERFF.

This clonotype was recorded at least ten times. The chain carries TRBV20-1 and TRBJ2-2; possible D gene TRBD2, 6 bases. The CDR3 consists of 19 residues. V lost 0 bases and J lost 4, with 24 bases in between. Germline V gene sequence: CDR1 DFQATT, CDR2 SNEGSKA (reference sequence). The CDR3 reads CSARDSREWGTPSTGELFF. CDR3 nucleotide sequence: TGCAGTGCTAGAGACTCGCGGGAATGGGGGACCCCGAGCACCGGGGAGCTGTTTTTT.

This clonotype was detected many times. The chain employs TRBV7-2 and TRBJ2-3; TRBD2 matches at 7 bases. This CDR3 contains 14 residues. The germline gives CDR1 SGHTA, CDR2 FQGNSA. V trimming: 3 bases; J trimming: 5 bases; junction bases outside the gene matches: 5. The DNA of the CDR3 is TGTGCCAGCAGCTTGAGTCTAGCGGTAGATACGCAGTATTTT. Translating gives CASSLSLAVDTQYF.

The sample holds many counts of this clonotype. This rearrangement joins TRBV20-1 to TRBJ1-2; 8 nucleotides match TRBD1. This CDR3 region has 12 residues. Germline V gives CDR1 DFQATT, CDR2 SNEGSKA (reference sequence). In nucleotides, the CDR3 is TGCAACGGCTTTCAGGGGGCTCATGGCTACACCTTC. Its translation is CNGFQGAHGYTF.

This chain joins TRBV20-1 and TRBJ2-2; TRBD1 agrees at 7 bases. From germline, CDR1 is DFQATT and CDR2 SNEGSKA (reference sequence). The CDR3 has 15 amino acids. With V trimmed by 4 bases and J by 8 bases, 13 bases remained unmatched. In DNA, the CDR3 is TGCAGTGCTACCCGGCAGGGGGTAGTTTCAGGGGAGCTGTTTTTT. Protein sequence: CSATRQGVVSGELFF.

About this clonotype: Germline is not matched at one junction end, which may reflect a read error. J is TRBJ1-1 and V is TRBV2; 7 positions agree with TRBD1. This CDR3 is 15 amino acids long. CDR1 and CDR2 (germline): SNHLY, FYNNEI. CDR3 protein: CASKVQGVSNTKAFF. Here the CDR3 DNA reads TGTGCCAGCAAAGTTCAGGGGGTATCAAACACTAAAGCTTTCTTT.

This clonotype was seen at least ten times. The V call is TRBV15, the J call TRBJ2-5, with TRBD1 matching 8 bases. Germline-derived CDR1 and CDR2 are LNHNV and YYDKDF (reference sequence). Trimming at V came to 2 bases and at J to 1 base, leaving 12 bases not matched to a gene. The CDR3 contains 18 residues. The CDR3 sequence: CATSRKAGGGGAQETQYF. The CDR3 DNA reads TGTGCCACCAGCAGAAAGGCAGGGGGCGGTGGGGCCCAAGAGACCCAGTACTTC.

This clonotype showed up just a few times. V gene TRBV4-2 combines with J gene TRBJ1-1, with a tentative D call TRBD1 (6 bases). The CDR3 totals 13 residues. CDR1 and CDR2 (germline): LGHNA, YNFKEQ. V gave up 10 bases and J gave up 2 bases, with 14 bases separating them. CDR3 DNA sequence: TGTGCCACCAAGATACAGGGAAACACTGAAGCTTTCTTT. The encoded protein is CATKIQGNTEAFF.

This clonotype appeared many times. The chain is built from TRBV5-1 and TRBJ2-3, with D possibly being TRBD1 or TRBD2 (5 bases each). This CDR3 has 16 residues. The V gene's germline CDR1 is SGHRS and CDR2 YFSETQ. V lost 0 bases and J lost 0, with 11 bases in between. The CDR3 nucleotides are TGCGCCAGCAGCTTGGAGAGGGGTGCTAGCACAGATACGCAGTATTTT. This sequence encodes CASSLERGASTDTQYF.

This clonotype was counted ten times or more. The CDR3 DNA follows: TGTGCCAGCAGCTCAACAGGGAGCAATCAGCCCCAGCATTTT. It specifies CASSSTGSNQPQHF. This chain joins TRBV6-6 and TRBJ1-5; the D gene is possibly TRBD1 (6 bases). V dropped 6 bases and J dropped 1 base, with 10 bases sitting between them. The CDR3 runs to 14 residues. CDR1 is MNHNY, CDR2 SVGAGI, per germline (reference sequence).

The table lists this clonotype with many counts. This chain joins TRBV7-2 and TRBJ2-5; tentatively, D is TRBD1 (6 bases). The CDR3 covers 15 residues. Looked up from germline, CDR1 is SGHTA and CDR2 is FQGNSA. V was cut by 1 base and J by 10 bases, with 19 bases left in between. The chain's CDR3 is CASSLEDSPSGNQYF. For the CDR3, the DNA is TGTGCCAGCAGCTTAGAGGACAGCCCCTCGGGGAACCAGTACTTC.

This clonotype was found a few times. This chain uses TRBV7-9 with TRBJ1-2; maybe TRBD1 (5 bases). Germline CDR1 is SEHNR and CDR2 is FQNEAQ (reference sequence). This CDR3 has 13 amino acids. Trimming cost V 5 bases and J 4 bases, with 11 bases left between them. Here the CDR3 reads CASSLMTVYGYTF. In DNA, the CDR3 is TGTGCCAGCAGCCTCATGACAGTCTATGGCTACACCTTC. Using reference TRBV7-9 and TRBJ1-2 for the parts outside the CDR3, the full variable domain is DTGVSQNPRHKITKRGQNVTFRCDPISEHNRLYWYRQTLGQGPEFLTYFQNEAQLEKSRLLSDRFSAERPKGSFSTLEIQRTEQGDSAMYLCASSLMTVYGYTFGSGTRLTVV.

This clonotype was recorded at least ten times. J is TRBJ1-2 and V is TRBV12-3 or TRBV12-4; 8 nucleotides agree with TRBD1. This CDR3 has 14 residues. V lost 3 bases to trimming and J lost 1 base; unmatched junction nucleotides: 1. The DNA of the CDR3 is TGTGCCAGCAGTTTTGACAGGGGTAACTATGGCTACACCTTC. Protein sequence: CASSFDRGNYGYTF.

The genes are TRBV5-1 and TRBJ1-2, with D unclear. Germline V lookup: CDR1 SGHRS, CDR2 YFSETQ. CDR3 length: 13 residues. V lost 0 bases to trimming and J lost 8 bases, with 11 bases between them. Here the CDR3 DNA reads TGCGCCAGCAGCTTGGTTCACGCCGGAGGCTACACCTTC. This codes for CASSLVHAGGYTF.

This clonotype was seen at least ten times. The chain couples TRBV29-1 to TRBJ1-5; TRBD1 matches 8 bases. CDR1 and CDR2 (germline): SQVTM, ANQGSEA. The CDR3 loop spans 13 amino acids. Trimming removed 7 bases from V and 6 bases from J; junction bases left unmatched: 8. The CDR3 DNA follows: TGCAGCGCCTCAGACAGGGGCAGTCAGCCCCAGCATTTT. Translating it yields CSASDRGSQPQHF.

V and J are TRBV30 and TRBJ1-5; D may be TRBD1 (5 bases). Germline lookup yields CDR1 GTSNPN and CDR2 SVGIG (reference sequence). The V end lost 2 bases, the J end lost 7 bases, and 9 bases lay between the germline ends. The CDR3 has 12 residues. CDR3 nucleotides: TGTGCCTGGAGTCGGGGGGTCCAGCCCCAGCATTTT. This sequence encodes CAWSRGVQPQHF.

The chain joins TRBV3-1 to TRBJ1-1; D gene ambiguous. V was trimmed by 4 bases and J by 0 bases, leaving 9 bases between them. The CDR3 contains 14 residues. Germline V lookup: CDR1 LGHDT, CDR2 YNNKEL (reference sequence). CDR3 amino acids: CASSRIGVNTEAFF. CDR3 nucleotides: TGTGCCAGCAGCCGGATAGGAGTGAACACTGAAGCTTTCTTT.

This clonotype has a count of ten or more. The chain combines TRBV9 with TRBJ1-2; 10 nucleotides match TRBD1. Germline loops: CDR1 SGDLS, CDR2 YYNGEE. This CDR3 is 15 amino acids long. V gave up 3 bases and J gave up 5 bases; unmatched junction bases: 7. Here the CDR3 reads CASSGRDRGSYGYTF. CDR3 nucleotides: TGTGCCAGCAGCGGCCGGGACAGGGGTAGTTATGGCTACACCTTC.

Many counts were recorded for this clonotype. J is TRBJ1-1 and V is TRBV20-1; D is undetermined. Looked up from germline, CDR1 is DFQATT and CDR2 is SNEGSKA (reference sequence). Trimming cost V 3 bases and J 3 bases, with 11 bases left between them. The CDR3 totals 13 residues. CDR3: CSASIGPYTEAFF. The CDR3 nucleotides read TGCAGTGCTAGTATAGGTCCTTACACTGAAGCTTTCTTT.

This clonotype came up once. V gene TRBV6-2 or TRBV6-3 combines with J gene TRBJ2-4; the D gene could be TRBD1 or TRBD2 (8 bases each). The J call may be wrong; the DNA end is better matched by TRBJ2-7. Per germline, CDR1 MNHEY and CDR2 SVGEGT. The CDR3 sequence is 16 residues long. CDR3 sequence (DNA): TGTGCCAGCAGCCAAGATAGCGGGACAGGACTCTACGAGCAGTACTTC. Its protein is CASSQDSGTGLYEQYF.

This clonotype has ten or more counts. J is TRBJ2-3 and V is TRBV15; D unresolved. The CDR3 loop spans 14 amino acids. Per germline, CDR1 LNHNV and CDR2 YYDKDF (reference sequence). The germline V and J ends were trimmed by 3 bases and 7 bases, with 14 bases remaining between them. CDR3 amino acids: CATSRARVGNTQYF. CDR3 in DNA: TGTGCCACCAGCAGGGCAAGGGTGGGGAATACGCAGTATTTT. The full variable domain, in which reference TRBV15 and TRBJ2-3 provide the parts outside the CDR3, is DAMVIQNPRYQVTQFGKPVTLSCSQTLNHNVMYWYQQKSSQAPKLLFHYYDKDFNNEADTPDNFQSRRPNTSFCFLDIRSPGLGDTAMYLCATSRARVGNTQYFGPGTRLTVL.

The gene calls are TRBV5-1 and TRBJ2-5; 9 bases map to TRBD1. The ends lost 0 bases at V and 2 bases at J; junction bases unmatched: 8. This CDR3 comprises 17 residues. The germline CDR1 and CDR2 sequences are SGHRS and YFSETQ. DNA of the CDR3: TGCGCCAGCAGCTTGGAGACAGGGGGTATCCTTCAAGAGACCCAGTACTTC. This gives the protein CASSLETGGILQETQYF.